This TCR beta chain was observed in a study of CD8+ T cells in alopecia areata. Overall study context: Treated patients were given 5 to 10 mg oral tofacitinib twice daily. Once tofacitinib had been taken for 6 to 18 months, 6 months off drug followed.

In regard to this clone: Its matching antigen is unknown.

Whole-study results and caveats: Mice showed TCR sharing more clearly than patients did, possibly owing to HLA.

As the sequencing template, cDNA was produced by extracting RNA and reverse transcribing it. Assay: immunoSEQ multiplex PCR; the TCRdb copy retains only in-frame clones and omits some. Altogether approximately 200,000 clones are present, about three fifths being singletons, with the ten largest covering about 5.5%. Treatment given: oral pan-JAK inhibitor, 5-10 mg twice daily. The sequence was collected from a human donor with alopecia areata. The sample was CD4+ T cells sorted from blood, taken at week 24, from a patient treated with tofacitinib.

CDR3: CASSSPSGIGGYTF. The CDR3 DNA reads TGTGCCAGCAGCTCCCCATCAGGGATCGGTGGCTACACCTTC. The chain is built from TRBV9 and TRBJ1-2, with D possibly being TRBD1 (5 bases). The CDR3 totals 14 residues. Trimming took off 4 bases at V and 7 bases at J, with 17 bases between the two ends. Looked up from germline, CDR1 is SGDLS and CDR2 is YYNGEE.